The T cell receptor (beta chain) described here comes from a study of T cells in Graves' hyperthyroidism and ophthalmopathy. This CDR3 region has 19 residues. Trimming cost V 3 bases and J 2 bases; bases outside gene matches: 18. CDR1 SGDLS and CDR2 YYNGEE come from the germline V gene. Amplification targeted TCR beta CDR3 regions from RNA transcripts. HTBI primers were used for first-round RT-PCR of the TCR CDR3. Each CDR3 protein is one row after TCRdb ran MiXCR on the multiplex PCR reads. The sample holds 300,000 to 400,000 distinct CDR3 sequences, around 23% seen once. Specimen: blood. The receptor's source is a woman aged 50 to 60 with Graves' hyperthyroidism. This rearrangement joins TRBV9 to TRBJ2-5; 8 positions match TRBD2. In DNA, the CDR3 is TGTGCCAGCAGCGCACCGCCGGGACTAGGGTTCAATCGGCAAGAGACCCAGTACTTC. Residues: CASSAPPGLGFNRQETQYF.